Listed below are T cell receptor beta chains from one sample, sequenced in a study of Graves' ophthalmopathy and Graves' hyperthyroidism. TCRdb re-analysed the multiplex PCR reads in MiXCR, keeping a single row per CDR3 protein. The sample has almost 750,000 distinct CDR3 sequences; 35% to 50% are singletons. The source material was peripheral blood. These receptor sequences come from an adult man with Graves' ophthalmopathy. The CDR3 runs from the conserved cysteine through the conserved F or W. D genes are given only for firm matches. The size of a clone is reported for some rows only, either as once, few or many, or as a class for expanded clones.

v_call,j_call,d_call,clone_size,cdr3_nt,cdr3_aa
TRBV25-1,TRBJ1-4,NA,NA,TGTGCCAGCAGCTCTTCCGAGGACGGAGCTAATGAAAAACTGTTTTTT,CASSSSEDGANEKLFF
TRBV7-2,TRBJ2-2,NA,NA,TGTGCCAGCAGCTTCGTGGCTCACAACGGGGAGCTGTTTTTT,CASSFVAHNGELFF
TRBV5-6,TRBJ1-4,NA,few,TGTGCCAGCAGCTGGGCCCCCGAAGAAAAACTGTTTTTT,CASSWAPEEKLFF
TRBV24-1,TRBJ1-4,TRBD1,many,TGTGCCAAGACCGACAGGGACGGAGAAAAACTGTTTTTT,CAKTDRDGEKLFF
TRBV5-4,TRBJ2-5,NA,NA,TGTGCCAGCAGCTTCTTCCCGGGGCCCCAAGAGACCCAGTACTTC,CASSFFPGPQETQYF
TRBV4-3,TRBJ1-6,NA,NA,TGCGCCAGCAGCCAAGATTCGACTTTTAATTCACCCCTCCACTTT,CASSQDSTFNSPLHF
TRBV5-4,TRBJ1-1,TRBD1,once,TGTGCCAGCTCAAAAACAGGGGGGGACACTGAAGCTTTCTTT,CASSKTGGDTEAFF
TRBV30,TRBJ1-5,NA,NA,TGTGCCTGGAGTGTAGTGGTAAATCAGCCCCAGCATTTT,CAWSVVVNQPQHF
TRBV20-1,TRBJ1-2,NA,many,TGCAGTGGGGTCGCCAACTATGGCTACACCTTC,CSGVANYGYTF
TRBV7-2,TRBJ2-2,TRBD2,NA,TGTGCCAGCAGCTTAACGGGGGTTACTAGCGGGAACACCGGGGAGCTGTTTTTT,CASSLTGVTSGNTGELFF
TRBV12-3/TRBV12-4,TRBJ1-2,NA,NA,TGTGCCAGCACCAAGGGACACAACTATGGCTACACCTTC,CASTKGHNYGYTF
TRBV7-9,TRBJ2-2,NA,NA,TGTGCCAGCAGCCAGACAGGCCCCCTTACCGGGGGGCTGTTTTTT,CASSQTGPLTGGLFF
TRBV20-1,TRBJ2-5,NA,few,TGCAGTGCTAACGACCACGAAGAGACCCAGTACTTC,CSANDHEETQYF
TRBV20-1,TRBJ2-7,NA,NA,TGCAGTGCTGACTCCAACATTTTTTACGAGCAGTACTTC,CSADSNIFYEQYF
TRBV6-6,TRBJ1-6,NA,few,TGTGCCAGCAGCGAGGGAGCAGGGTACTCACCCCTCCACTTT,CASSEGAGYSPLHF
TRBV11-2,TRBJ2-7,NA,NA,TGTGCCAGCAGCTTAGATGACGGGGTCTACGAGCAGTACTTC,CASSLDDGVYEQYF
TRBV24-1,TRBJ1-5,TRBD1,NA,TGTGCCACCAGTGCATCGCTGGGACAGGGTGTACAGCCCCAGCATTTT,CATSASLGQGVQPQHF
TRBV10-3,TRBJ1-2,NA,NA,TGTGCCATCAGTTACCAACAGGGTCGTCCTCCTAACTATGGCTACACCTTC,CAISYQQGRPPNYGYTF
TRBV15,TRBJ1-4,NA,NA,TGTGCCACCAGCAGTGGTGGGGCCGGGGAAAAACTGTTTTTT,CATSSGGAGEKLFF
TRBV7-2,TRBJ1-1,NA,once,TGTGCCAGCAGCGCGTATGGGTCAGGAGGCACTGAAGCTTTCTTT,CASSAYGSGGTEAFF
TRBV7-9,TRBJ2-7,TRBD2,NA,TGTGCCAGCAGCTACGGACTAGCGGGGGATAGCGAGCAGTACTTC,CASSYGLAGDSEQYF
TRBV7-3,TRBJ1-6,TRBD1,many,TGTGCCAGCAGCCATGACAGGGATTCACCCCTCCACTTT,CASSHDRDSPLHF
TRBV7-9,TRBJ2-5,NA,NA,TGTGCCAGCAGCTTAGTACCACCCCCCCGTGGGACGTCCCAAGAGACCCAGTACTTC,CASSLVPPPRGTSQETQYF
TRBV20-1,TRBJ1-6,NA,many,TGCAGTGCTAGAGAGTTAGGACAGAGAGAGAATTCACCCCTCCACTTT,CSARELGQRENSPLHF
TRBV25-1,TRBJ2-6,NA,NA,TGTGCCAGCAGCTGCCCGGGGACTGGGGCCAACGTCCTGACTTTC,CASSCPGTGANVLTF
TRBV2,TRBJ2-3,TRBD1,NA,TGTGCCAGCAGTGCCGGACAGGGAACTCGGGATACGCAGTATTTT,CASSAGQGTRDTQYF
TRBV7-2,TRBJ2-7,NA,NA,TGTGCCTGGAGGGACAGACAGTCCTACGAGCAGTACTTC,CAWRDRQSYEQYF
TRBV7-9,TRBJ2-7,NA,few,TGTGCCAGCAGTTCCCCGTGGGGTCAGTACTTC,CASSSPWGQYF
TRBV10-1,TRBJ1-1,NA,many,TGCGCCAGCAGTGATGGCCAGGGTAAGGACACTGAAGCTTTCTTT,CASSDGQGKDTEAFF
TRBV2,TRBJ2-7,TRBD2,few,TGTGCCAGCAGGCTCTTACCTAGCGGAGGTCCGTACGAGCAGTACTTC,CASRLLPSGGPYEQYF
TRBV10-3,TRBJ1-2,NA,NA,TGTGCCAGCAGTTACTCGATCGGACAGATTCACTATGGCTACACCTTC,CASSYSIGQIHYGYTF
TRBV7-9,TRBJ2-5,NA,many,TGTGCCAGCAGCCCCTACAGCGGACTATCGACGGGTGAGACCCAGTACTTC,CASSPYSGLSTGETQYF
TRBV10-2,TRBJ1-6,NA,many,TGCGCCAGCAGGGACAGCCGTAATTCACCCCTCCACTTT,CASRDSRNSPLHF
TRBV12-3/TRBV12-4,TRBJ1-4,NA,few,TGTGCCAGCAGTTTACCAGACACGGAGGGCCGAAAACTGTTTTTT,CASSLPDTEGRKLFF
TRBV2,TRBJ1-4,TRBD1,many,TGTGCCAGCAGTAACCGGGACAGGGATGAAAAACTGTTTTTT,CASSNRDRDEKLFF
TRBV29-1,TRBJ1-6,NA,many,TGCAGCGTTGCGCAGGGCCCCAATTCACCCCTCCACTTT,CSVAQGPNSPLHF